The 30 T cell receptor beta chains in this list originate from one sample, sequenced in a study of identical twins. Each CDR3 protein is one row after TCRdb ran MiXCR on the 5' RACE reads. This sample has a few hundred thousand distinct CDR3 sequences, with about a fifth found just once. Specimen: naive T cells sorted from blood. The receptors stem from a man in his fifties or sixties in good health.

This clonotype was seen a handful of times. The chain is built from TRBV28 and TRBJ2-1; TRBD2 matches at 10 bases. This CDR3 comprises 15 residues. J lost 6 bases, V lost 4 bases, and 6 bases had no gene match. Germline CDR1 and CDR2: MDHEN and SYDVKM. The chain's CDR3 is CASSYGTSEANEQFF. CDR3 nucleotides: TGTGCCAGCAGTTACGGGACTAGCGAGGCCAATGAGCAGTTCTTC.

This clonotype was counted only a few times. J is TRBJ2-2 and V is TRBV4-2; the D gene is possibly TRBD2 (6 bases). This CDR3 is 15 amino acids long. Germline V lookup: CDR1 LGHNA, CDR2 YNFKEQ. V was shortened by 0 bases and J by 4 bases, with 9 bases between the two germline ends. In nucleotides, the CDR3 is TGTGCCAGCAGCCAAGATCTAGCGTTCACCGGGGAGCTGTTTTTT. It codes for CASSQDLAFTGELFF.

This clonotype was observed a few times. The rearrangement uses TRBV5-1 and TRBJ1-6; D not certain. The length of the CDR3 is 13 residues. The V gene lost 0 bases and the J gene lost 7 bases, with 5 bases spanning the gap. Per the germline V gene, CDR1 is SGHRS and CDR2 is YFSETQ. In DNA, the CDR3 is TGCGCCAGCAGCTTGGCCATGAATTCACCCCTCCACTTT. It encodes CASSLAMNSPLHF.

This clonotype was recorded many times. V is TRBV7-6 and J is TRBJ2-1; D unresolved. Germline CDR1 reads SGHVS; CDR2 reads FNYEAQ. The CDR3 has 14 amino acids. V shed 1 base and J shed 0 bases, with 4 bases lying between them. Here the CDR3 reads CASSLGTSYNEQFF. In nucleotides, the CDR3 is TGTGCCAGCAGCTTAGGGACCTCCTACAATGAGCAGTTCTTC.

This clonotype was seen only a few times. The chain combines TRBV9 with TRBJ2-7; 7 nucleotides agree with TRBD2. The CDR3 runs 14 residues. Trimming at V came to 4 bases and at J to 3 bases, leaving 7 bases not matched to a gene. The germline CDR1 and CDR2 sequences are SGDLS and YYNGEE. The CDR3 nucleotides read TGTGCCAGCAGCCATGGTAAGCGGGGCTACGAGCAGTACTTC. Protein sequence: CASSHGKRGYEQYF.

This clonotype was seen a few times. The CDR3 protein is CASSRQGVVYEQYF. Here the CDR3 DNA reads TGCGCCAGCAGTCGACAGGGGGTGGTTTACGAGCAGTACTTC. This chain uses TRBV5-1 with TRBJ2-7; 9 bases fit TRBD1. With 5 bases clipped from V and 4 bases from J, the junction kept 7 bases outside the gene matches. The CDR3 has 14 amino acids. Germline values: CDR1 SGHRS, CDR2 YFSETQ.

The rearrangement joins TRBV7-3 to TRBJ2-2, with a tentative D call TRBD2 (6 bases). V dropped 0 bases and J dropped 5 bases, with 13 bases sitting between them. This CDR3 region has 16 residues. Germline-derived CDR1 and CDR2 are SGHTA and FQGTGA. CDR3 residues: CASSLTAGLETGELFF. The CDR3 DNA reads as TGTGCCAGCAGCTTAACTGCGGGACTCGAGACCGGGGAGCTGTTTTTT.

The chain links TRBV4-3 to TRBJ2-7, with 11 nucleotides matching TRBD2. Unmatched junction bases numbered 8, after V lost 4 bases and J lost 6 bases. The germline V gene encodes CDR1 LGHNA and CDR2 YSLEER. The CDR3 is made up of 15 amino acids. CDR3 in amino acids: CASSLIAGGPLEQYF. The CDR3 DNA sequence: TGCGCCAGCAGCCTAATAGCGGGAGGGCCCCTCGAGCAGTACTTC.

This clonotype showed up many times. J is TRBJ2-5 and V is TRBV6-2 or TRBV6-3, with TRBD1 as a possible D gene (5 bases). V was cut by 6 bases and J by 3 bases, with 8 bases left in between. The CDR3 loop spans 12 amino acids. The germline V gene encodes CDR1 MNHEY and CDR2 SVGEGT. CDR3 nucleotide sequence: TGTGCCAGCAGCAACAGGAAAGAGACCCAGTACTTC. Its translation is CASSNRKETQYF.

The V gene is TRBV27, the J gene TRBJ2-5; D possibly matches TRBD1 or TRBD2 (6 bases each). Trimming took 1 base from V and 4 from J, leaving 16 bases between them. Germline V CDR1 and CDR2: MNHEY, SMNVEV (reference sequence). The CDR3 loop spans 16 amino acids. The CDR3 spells CASSLLKGGKGETQYF. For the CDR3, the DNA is TGTGCCAGCAGTTTATTGAAGGGGGGAAAGGGAGAGACCCAGTACTTC.

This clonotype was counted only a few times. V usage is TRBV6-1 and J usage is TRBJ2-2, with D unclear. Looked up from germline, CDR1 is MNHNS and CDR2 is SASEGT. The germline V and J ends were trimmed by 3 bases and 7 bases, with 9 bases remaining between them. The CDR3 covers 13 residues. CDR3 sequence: CASSDWGFGELFF. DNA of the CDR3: TGTGCCAGCAGTGATTGGGGTTTCGGGGAGCTGTTTTTT.

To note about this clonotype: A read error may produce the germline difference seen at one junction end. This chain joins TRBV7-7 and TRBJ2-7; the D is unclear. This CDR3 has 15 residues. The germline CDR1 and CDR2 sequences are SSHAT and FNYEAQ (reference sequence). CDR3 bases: TGTGCTAGCAGCTCATCTCCGACCCTATCAGGCGAGCAGTACTTC. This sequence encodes CASSSSPTLSGEQYF.

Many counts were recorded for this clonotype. The CDR3 here is CASSQGTGKDTQYF. The CDR3 DNA reads as TGTGCCAGCAGCCAAGGGACGGGCAAAGATACGCAGTATTTT. V is TRBV7-9 and J is TRBJ2-3; D tentatively fits TRBD1 or TRBD2 (5 bases each). This CDR3 spans 14 amino acids. Per germline, CDR1 SEHNR and CDR2 FQNEAQ (reference sequence). V dropped 5 bases and J dropped 5 bases, with 14 bases sitting between them.

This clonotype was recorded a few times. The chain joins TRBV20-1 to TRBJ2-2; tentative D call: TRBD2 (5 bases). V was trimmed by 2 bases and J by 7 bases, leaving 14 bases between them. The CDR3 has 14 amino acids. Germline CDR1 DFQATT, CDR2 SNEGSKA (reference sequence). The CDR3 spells CSARRTASVGELFF. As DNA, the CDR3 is TGCAGTGCTAGACGGACTGCGTCGGTCGGGGAGCTGTTTTTT.

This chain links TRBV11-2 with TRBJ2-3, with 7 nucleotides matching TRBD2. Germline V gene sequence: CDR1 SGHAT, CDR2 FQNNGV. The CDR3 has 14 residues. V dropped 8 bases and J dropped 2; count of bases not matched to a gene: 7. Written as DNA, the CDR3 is TGTGCCAGCTCCGAAGCGGGGCTCACAGATACGCAGTATTTT. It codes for CASSEAGLTDTQYF.

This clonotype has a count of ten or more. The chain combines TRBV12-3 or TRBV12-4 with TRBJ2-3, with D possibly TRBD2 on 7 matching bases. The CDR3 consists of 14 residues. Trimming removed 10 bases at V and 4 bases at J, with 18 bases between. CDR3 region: CAILRGAVADTQYF. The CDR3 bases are TGTGCCATCCTTCGGGGGGCCGTCGCAGATACGCAGTATTTT.

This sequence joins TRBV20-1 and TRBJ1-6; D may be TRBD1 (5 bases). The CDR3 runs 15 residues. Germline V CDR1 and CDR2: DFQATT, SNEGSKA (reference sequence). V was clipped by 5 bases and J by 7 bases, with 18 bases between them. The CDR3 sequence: CSAEPPGTENSPLHF. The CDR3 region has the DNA TGCAGTGCTGAGCCTCCCGGGACCGAGAATTCACCCCTCCACTTT.

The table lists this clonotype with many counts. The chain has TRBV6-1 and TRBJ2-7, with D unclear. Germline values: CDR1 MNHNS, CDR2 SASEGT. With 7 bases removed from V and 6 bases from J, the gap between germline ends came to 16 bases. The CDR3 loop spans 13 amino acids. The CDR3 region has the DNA TGTGCCAGCACGGGTATCTCACCAGGCGAGCAGTACTTC. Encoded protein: CASTGISPGEQYF.

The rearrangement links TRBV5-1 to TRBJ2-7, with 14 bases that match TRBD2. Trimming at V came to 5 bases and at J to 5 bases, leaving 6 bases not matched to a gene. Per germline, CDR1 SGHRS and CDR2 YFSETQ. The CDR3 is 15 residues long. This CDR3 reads CASSRLAGGPHEQYF. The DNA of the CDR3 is TGCGCCAGCAGTCGACTAGCGGGAGGGCCCCACGAGCAGTACTTC.

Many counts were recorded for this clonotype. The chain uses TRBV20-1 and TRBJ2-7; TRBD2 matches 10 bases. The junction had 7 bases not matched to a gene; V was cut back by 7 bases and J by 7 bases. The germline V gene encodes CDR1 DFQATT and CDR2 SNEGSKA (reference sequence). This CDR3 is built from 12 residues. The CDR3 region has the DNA TGCAGTGTGAAGCGGGGGGGTCGGGAGCAGTACTTC. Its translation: CSVKRGGREQYF.

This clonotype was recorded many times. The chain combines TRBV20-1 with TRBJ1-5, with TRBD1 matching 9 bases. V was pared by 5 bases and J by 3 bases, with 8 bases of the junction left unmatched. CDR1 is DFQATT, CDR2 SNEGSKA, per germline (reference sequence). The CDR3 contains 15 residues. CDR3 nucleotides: TGCAGTGCTGGGAGACAGGGGGATTTCAATCAGCCCCAGCATTTT. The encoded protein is CSAGRQGDFNQPQHF.

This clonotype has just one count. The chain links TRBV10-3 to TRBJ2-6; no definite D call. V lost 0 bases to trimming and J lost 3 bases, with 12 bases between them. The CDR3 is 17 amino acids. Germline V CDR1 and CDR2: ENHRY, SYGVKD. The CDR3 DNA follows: TGTGCCATCAGTGAGTCGGTTACGAGAAGTGGGGCCAACGTCCTGACTTTC. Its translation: CAISESVTRSGANVLTF.

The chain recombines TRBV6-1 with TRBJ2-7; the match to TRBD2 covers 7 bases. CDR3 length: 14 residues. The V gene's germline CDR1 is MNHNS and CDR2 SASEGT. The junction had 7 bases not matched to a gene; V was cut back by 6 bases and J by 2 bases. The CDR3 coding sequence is TGTGCCAGCAGGCGGGGGACCGCTGCCTACGAGCAGTACTTC. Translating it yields CASRRGTAAYEQYF.

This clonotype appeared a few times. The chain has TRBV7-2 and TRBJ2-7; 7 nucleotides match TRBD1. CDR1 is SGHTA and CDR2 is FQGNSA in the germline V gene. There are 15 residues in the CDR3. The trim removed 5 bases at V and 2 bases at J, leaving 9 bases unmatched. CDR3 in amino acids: CASSPSGTDTYEQYF. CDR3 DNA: TGTGCCAGCAGCCCCTCCGGGACAGATACCTACGAGCAGTACTTC.

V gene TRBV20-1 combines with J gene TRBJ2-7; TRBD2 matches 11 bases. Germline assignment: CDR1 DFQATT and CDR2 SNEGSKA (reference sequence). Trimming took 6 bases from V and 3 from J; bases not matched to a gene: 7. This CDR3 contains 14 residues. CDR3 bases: TGCAGTGCGTCACTAGCGGGAGAGCTCTACGAGCAGTACTTC. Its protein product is CSASLAGELYEQYF.

The CDR3 loop is CASSEIGGSYNEQFF. The CDR3, as DNA: TGTGCCAGCAGTGAAATAGGGGGATCCTACAATGAGCAGTTCTTC. V gene TRBV2 combines with J gene TRBJ2-1; D is possibly TRBD1 (6 bases). The V gene lost 2 bases and the J gene lost 1 base, with 9 bases spanning the gap. The CDR3 is 15 residues long. Germline V gene data show CDR1 as SNHLY and CDR2 as FYNNEI.

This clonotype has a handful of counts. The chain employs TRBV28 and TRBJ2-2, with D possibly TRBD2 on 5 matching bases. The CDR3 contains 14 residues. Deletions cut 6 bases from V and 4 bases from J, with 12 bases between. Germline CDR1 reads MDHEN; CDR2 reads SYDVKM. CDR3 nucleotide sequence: TGTGCCAGCAGGGTTACTAGTGGCACCGGGGAGCTGTTTTTT. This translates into CASRVTSGTGELFF.

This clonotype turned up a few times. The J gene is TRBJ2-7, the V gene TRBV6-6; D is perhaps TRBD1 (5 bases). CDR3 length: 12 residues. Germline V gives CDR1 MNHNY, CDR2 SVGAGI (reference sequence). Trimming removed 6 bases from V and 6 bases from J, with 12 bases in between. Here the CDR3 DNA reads TGTGCCAGCAGCAACGTGGGGCTCGAGCAGTACTTC. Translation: CASSNVGLEQYF.

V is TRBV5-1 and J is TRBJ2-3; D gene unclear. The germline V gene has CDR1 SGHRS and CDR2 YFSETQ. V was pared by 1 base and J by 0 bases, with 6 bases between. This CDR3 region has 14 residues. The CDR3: CASSLSASTDTQYF. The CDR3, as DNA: TGCGCCAGCAGCTTGTCGGCTAGCACAGATACGCAGTATTTT.

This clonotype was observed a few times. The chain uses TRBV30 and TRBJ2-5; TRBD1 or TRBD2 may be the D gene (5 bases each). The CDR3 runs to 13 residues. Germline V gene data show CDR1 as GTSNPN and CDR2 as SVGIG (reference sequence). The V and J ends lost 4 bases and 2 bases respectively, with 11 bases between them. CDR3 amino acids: CAWKRGFQETQYF. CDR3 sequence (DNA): TGTGCCTGGAAGAGGGGCTTTCAAGAGACCCAGTACTTC.